Shown below are 21 T cell receptor beta chains from a single sample sequenced in a study of PD-L1 blockade in urothelial cancer. Sequencing used immunoSEQ multiplex PCR; TCRdb keeps in-frame clones, though not all of them. The table lists more than 75,000 clones, roughly 90% of them singletons. Sequenced material: PBMCs, taken around atezolizumab (anti-PD-L1) treatment. The receptors were sampled from a man between 60 and 75 years old with urothelial cancer.

For the CDR3, the DNA is TGTGCCAGCAGCTTTACACGGGATAATTCACCCCTCCACTTT. Its translation is CASSFTRDNSPLHF. This sequence joins TRBV11-2 and TRBJ1-6; D remains unclear. The CDR3 sequence is 14 residues long. Looked up from germline, CDR1 is SGHAT and CDR2 is FQNNGV. Trimming took off 3 bases at V and 5 bases at J, with 8 bases between the two ends. The entire variable domain, with the rest obtained from reference TRBV11-2 and TRBJ1-6, is as follows: EAGVAQSPRYKIIEKRQSVAFWCNPISGHATLYWYQQILGQGPKLLIQFQNNGVVDDSQLPKDRFSAERLKGVDSTLKIQPAKLEDSAVYLCASSFTRDNSPLHFGNGTRLTVT.

The V call is TRBV6-1, the J call TRBJ2-7; a weak D match, TRBD1 (5 bases). CDR3 size: 12 residues. Trimming removed 6 bases at V and 7 bases at J, with 13 bases between. Germline assignment: CDR1 MNHNS and CDR2 SASEGT. CDR3 sequence: CASRGLRLEQYF. The CDR3 DNA reads TGTGCCAGCAGGGGGCTTCGCCTGGAGCAGTACTTC.

As to this clone: Because the CDR3's place on the DNA is in doubt, the DNA is left out and the CDR3 is given as listed by TCRdb. The CDR3: CASSFGSGGNQPQHF. The chain has TRBV27 and TRBJ1-5. Looked up from germline, CDR1 is MNHEY and CDR2 is SMNVEV (reference sequence). Counting both end residues, the CDR3 totals 15 amino acids.

The chain is built from TRBV30 and TRBJ1-4; 8 nucleotides match TRBD1. The CDR3 loop spans 13 amino acids. V lost 2 bases and J lost 8; bases outside the gene matches: 4. From germline, CDR1 is GTSNPN and CDR2 SVGIG (reference sequence). The CDR3 DNA follows: TGTGCCTGGAGTACAGGGGGGGGAGAAAAACTGTTTTTT. This encodes CAWSTGGGEKLFF.

V usage is TRBV11-2 and J usage is TRBJ2-3; tentatively, D is TRBD1 (5 bases). The ends were cut back, 0 bases at V and 4 bases at J, with 8 bases in the middle. CDR3 length: 14 amino acids. Germline CDR1 reads SGHAT; CDR2 reads FQNNGV. The CDR3 DNA reads as TGTGCCAGCAGCTTAGATCAGGGTGCAGATACGCAGTATTTT. Translation gives CASSLDQGADTQYF.

The rearrangement links TRBV6-1 to TRBJ1-1, with 7 positions matching TRBD1. This CDR3 comprises 15 residues. The germline V gene has CDR1 MNHNS and CDR2 SASEGT. V shed 4 bases, J shed 3 bases, and the junction held 8 bases outside the gene matches. The CDR3 loop is CASSAPTGTDTEAFF. The DNA for the CDR3 is TGTGCCAGCAGTGCACCGACAGGGACGGACACTGAAGCTTTCTTT.

The rearrangement joins TRBV5-1 to TRBJ2-5, with a weak D call TRBD2 (5 bases). The germline V and J ends were trimmed by 4 bases and 2 bases, with 9 bases remaining between them. The CDR3 has 13 residues. CDR1 is SGHRS and CDR2 is YFSETQ in the germline V gene. DNA of the CDR3: TGCGCCAGCAGCGGAGGCGGGCAAGAGACCCAGTACTTC. It yields the protein CASSGGGQETQYF.

This clone was detected once. The gene calls are TRBV6-1 and TRBJ2-3, with 9 bases matching TRBD2. The CDR3 spans 14 residues. From germline, CDR1 is MNHNS and CDR2 SASEGT. The V segment lost 6 bases and the J segment 1 base; nucleotides outside the gene matches: 2. The CDR3 DNA is TGTGCCAGCAGATTAGCGGGGGGCACAGATACGCAGTATTTT. It encodes CASRLAGGTDTQYF.

The chain uses TRBV21-1 and TRBJ2-5; the D segment call TRBD2 is taken from the table without a DNA check. TRBV21-1 is given as a pseudogene. CDR3 size: 15 residues. The CDR3 is CASSKAGRRVETQYF. The CDR3 nucleotides read TGTGCCAGCAGCAAAGCTGGCAGGCGGGTAGAGACCCAGTACTTC.

This clone was picked up a small number of times. The chain is built from TRBV28 and TRBJ1-1, with 7 bases fitting TRBD1. The CDR3 has 11 residues. The junction had 2 bases not matched to a gene; V was cut back by 5 bases and J by 8 bases. Germline assignment: CDR1 MDHEN and CDR2 SYDVKM. The CDR3 here is CASSLQGEAFF. CDR3 DNA: TGTGCCAGCAGTCTACAGGGGGAAGCTTTCTTT.

The chain uses TRBV6-1 and TRBJ2-1; possibly TRBD2 for D (5 bases). Germline V gene data show CDR1 as MNHNS and CDR2 as SASEGT. This CDR3 is built from 12 residues. Deletions cut 4 bases from V and 8 bases from J, with 9 bases between. This CDR3 reads CASSVSGDEQFF. As DNA, the CDR3 is TGTGCCAGCAGTGTTTCCGGGGATGAGCAGTTCTTC.

The chain has TRBV7-9 and TRBJ1-3; D call uncertain. The CDR3 has 13 amino acids. From germline, CDR1 is SEHNR and CDR2 FQNEAQ (reference sequence). V was cut by 9 bases and J by 4 bases, with 13 bases left in between. The CDR3 spells CASAREYGNTIYF. The CDR3 coding sequence is TGTGCCAGTGCCCGGGAGTACGGAAACACCATATATTTT.

The chain is built from TRBV13 and TRBJ2-2; TRBD1 is a possible D gene (6 bases). CDR1 and CDR2 (germline): PRHDT, FYEKMQ (reference sequence). The CDR3 loop spans 14 amino acids. V lost 4 bases and J lost 7, with 13 bases in between. CDR3 nucleotide sequence: TGTGCCAGCAGCTCGTACAGGGCAAGCGGGGAGCTGTTTTTT. Its translation is CASSSYRASGELFF.

The chain uses TRBV2 and TRBJ2-1; D call uncertain. This CDR3 contains 11 residues. Germline CDR1 reads SNHLY; CDR2 reads FYNNEI. The V gene lost 5 bases and the J gene lost 9 bases, with 8 bases spanning the gap. In nucleotides, the CDR3 is TGTGCCAGCAGTATGGCACCTGAGCAGTTCTTC. This sequence encodes CASSMAPEQFF.

V gene TRBV18 combines with J gene TRBJ1-4, with D perhaps TRBD1 (5 bases). Germline loops: CDR1 KGHSH, CDR2 LQKENI. V was cut by 1 base and J by 5 bases, with 8 bases left in between. There are 14 residues in the CDR3. The CDR3 DNA reads as TGTGCCAGCTCACCACACTGGGGCAATGAAAAACTGTTTTTT. This encodes CASSPHWGNEKLFF.

This clone was detected only a few times. The chain carries TRBV7-9 and TRBJ1-1; D remains unclear. CDR3 length equals 13 residues. The V end was cut by 1 base, the J end by 0 bases, with 3 bases between. CDR1 and CDR2 from the germline V gene are SEHNR and FQNEAQ (reference sequence). The DNA for the CDR3 is TGTGCCAGCAGCTTAGAGCTGAACACTGAAGCTTTCTTT. Residues: CASSLELNTEAFF.

This chain connects TRBV11-3 to TRBJ2-2, with TRBD1 identical over 9 bases. The V gene end was trimmed by 5 bases and the J gene end by 4 bases; junction bases not matched to a gene: 5. The CDR3 loop spans 15 amino acids. Germline V gives CDR1 SGHNT, CDR2 YENEEA. CDR3 DNA: TGTGCCAGCAGCGTTGGGACAGGGCTCACCGGGGAGCTGTTTTTT. Translation gives CASSVGTGLTGELFF. Using reference TRBV11-3 and TRBJ2-2 for the parts outside the CDR3, the full variable domain is EAGVVQSPRYKIIEKKQPVAFWCNPISGHNTLYWYLQNLGQGPELLIRYENEEAVDDSQLPKDRFSAERLKGVDSTLKIQPAELGDSAVYLCASSVGTGLTGELFFGEGSRLTVL.

V gene TRBV5-8 combines with J gene TRBJ2-1; D is unresolved. CDR3 length: 15 amino acids. V was trimmed by 0 bases and J by 0 bases, leaving 7 bases between them. The germline CDR1 and CDR2 sequences are SGHTS and YDEGEE. Here the CDR3 DNA reads TGTGCCAGCAGCTTGGTCCTCCCCTCCTACAATGAGCAGTTCTTC. The encoded protein is CASSLVLPSYNEQFF.

The rearrangement joins TRBV2 to TRBJ2-7; 9 nucleotides line up with TRBD2. This CDR3 has 14 amino acids. Losses at the gene ends were 6 bases for V and 3 bases for J; bases not matched to a gene: 6. Germline values: CDR1 SNHLY, CDR2 FYNNEI. The CDR3 region is CASRGGLASYEQYF. CDR3 nucleotide sequence: TGTGCCAGCAGAGGGGGACTAGCTAGCTACGAGCAGTACTTC.

The rearrangement joins TRBV5-4 to TRBJ2-7; 7 positions agree with TRBD2. The germline V gene encodes CDR1 SGHNT and CDR2 YYREEE (reference sequence). CDR3 size: 15 residues. Trimming removed 5 bases from V and 0 bases from J; junction bases left unmatched: 8. CDR3 region: CASSSAKRDSYEQYF. CDR3 DNA: TGTGCCAGCAGTTCCGCCAAGCGGGACTCCTACGAGCAGTACTTC.

The chain has TRBV28 and TRBJ2-1; 7 positions agree with TRBD2. The germline gives CDR1 MDHEN, CDR2 SYDVKM. The length of the CDR3 is 17 residues. With V trimmed by 7 bases and J by 6 bases, 18 bases remained unmatched. The CDR3 here is CASISRLGVRETNEQFF. Written as DNA, the CDR3 is TGTGCCAGCATATCGAGGCTTGGTGTGCGGGAGACCAATGAGCAGTTCTTC.